What follows are 3 T cell receptor beta chains derived from one specimen sequenced in a study of beta chain features in type 1 diabetes. The isolated RNA, all of it, was reverse transcribed, so expressed TCRB transcripts were what got sequenced. Here immunoSEQ multiplex PCR was the method, and the copy in TCRdb shows in-frame clones only, minus some. The sample lists roughly 350,000 clones, 8% to 13% occurring once. What was sequenced was naive CD4+ T cells from blood. The source of these receptors is a woman in her 30s in good health.

This clone has only a few counts. The chain is built from TRBV4-3 and TRBJ2-1; 9 bases are a match to TRBD1. J was trimmed by 9 bases and V by 0 bases; bases with no gene match: 9. Germline V gene sequence: CDR1 LGHNA, CDR2 YSLEER. This CDR3 contains 16 residues. The CDR3 DNA is TGCGCCAGCAGCCAAGATGGGACAGGGATACTAGGTGAGCAGTTCTTC. Amino acids: CASSQDGTGILGEQFF.

The J gene is TRBJ2-1, the V gene TRBV5-6, with a possible D match to TRBD1 (6 bases). The V and J ends lost 4 bases and 8 bases respectively, with 16 bases between them. This CDR3 has 14 residues. Germline V CDR1 and CDR2: SGHDT, YYEEEE. CDR3 sequence reads: CASSGGPARDEQFF. CDR3 DNA: TGTGCCAGCAGCGGGGGCCCCGCACGGGATGAGCAGTTCTTC.

The V and J genes are TRBV4-3 and TRBJ2-7; 10 bases align to TRBD1. Trimming cost V 2 bases and J 6 bases; bases outside gene matches: 13. In germline, CDR1 is LGHNA, CDR2 YSLEER. CDR3 length: 17 amino acids. The CDR3 DNA sequence: TGCGCCAGCAGCCAACAACGAGGCCCGGGACAGGGGTTCGAGCAGTACTTC. As protein: CASSQQRGPGQGFEQYF.